These 16 T cell receptor beta chains were sequenced from one sample in a study of blood T cell repertoires in COVID-19. TCRdb's table, derived via immunoSEQ multiplex PCR, lists solely in-frame clones and lacks some. This sample has 240,000 or so clones, with roughly 82% found just once. The sequenced sample was PBMCs or T cells enriched from blood (not recorded which). These receptors all stem from a woman between 50 and 59 years old who had recovered from COVID-19.

The genes are TRBV6-6 and TRBJ2-2; 9 bases align to TRBD2. J was trimmed by 1 base and V by 8 bases; bases with no gene match: 2. CDR1 MNHNY and CDR2 SVGAGI come from the germline V gene (reference sequence). The CDR3 is 14 amino acids. The CDR3 sequence is CASRAGGNTGELFF. CDR3 DNA: TGTGCCAGCCGAGCGGGAGGGAACACCGGGGAGCTGTTTTTT.

The chain links TRBV9 to TRBJ1-6; D not resolved. The V gene's germline CDR1 is SGDLS and CDR2 YYNGEE. V was shortened by 0 bases and J by 9 bases, with 10 bases between the two germline ends. The CDR3 spans 14 residues. The CDR3 is CASSVGGVSSPLHF. The CDR3 bases are TGTGCCAGCAGCGTAGGCGGTGTCAGTTCACCCCTCCACTTT.

The chain is built from TRBV14 and TRBJ2-7, with D possibly matching TRBD1 (6 bases). This CDR3 contains 14 residues. The ends were cut back, 1 base at V and 3 bases at J, with 10 bases in the middle. Germline V gene sequence: CDR1 SGHDN, CDR2 FVKESK. CDR3 sequence reads: CASSQVGQYYEQYF. The CDR3 DNA sequence: TGTGCCAGCAGCCAAGTAGGACAGTACTACGAGCAGTACTTC.

The sample holds a few counts of this clone. The chain carries TRBV28 and TRBJ1-2, with D possibly being TRBD1 (5 bases). The CDR3 loop spans 14 amino acids. CDR1 is MDHEN and CDR2 is SYDVKM in the germline V gene. V lost 2 bases and J lost 8, with 15 bases in between. The CDR3 is CASSLGGGGRGYTF. The CDR3 region has the DNA TGTGCCAGCAGTTTAGGCGGCGGGGGAAGAGGCTACACCTTC.

The table lists this clone with a few counts. This chain uses TRBV5-4 with TRBJ1-4; TRBD1 aligns across 7 bases. This CDR3 region has 19 residues. With 2 bases clipped from V and 3 bases from J, the junction kept 16 bases outside the gene matches. From germline, CDR1 is SGHNT and CDR2 YYREEE (reference sequence). CDR3 in DNA: TGTGCCAGCAGCTTTATACAGGGGAGGTTCAGAACTGCTAATGAAAAACTGTTTTTT. It is translated as CASSFIQGRFRTANEKLFF.

For the CDR3, the DNA is TGTGCCAGCAGCCTCATTAGCGGGAGCTCCTACAATGAGCAGTTCTTC. This codes for CASSLISGSSYNEQFF. The chain recombines TRBV14 with TRBJ2-1; TRBD2 matches at 9 bases. This CDR3 has 16 amino acids. Germline CDR1 and CDR2: SGHDN and FVKESK. J gave up 0 bases and V 4 bases, and 4 bases lay outside the gene matches.

CDR3 DNA: TGTGCCAGCAGCCCCCAGGACAGGGGGTCCTACAATGAGCAGTTCTTC. Protein: CASSPQDRGSYNEQFF. J is TRBJ2-1 and V is TRBV7-2, with 10 bases lining up with TRBD1. The germline V gene has CDR1 SGHTA and CDR2 FQGNSA. The CDR3 consists of 16 residues. V shed 5 bases, J shed 1 base, and the junction held 5 bases outside the gene matches. Variable domain in full (rest from reference TRBV7-2 and TRBJ2-1): GAGVSQSPSNKVTEKGKDVELRCDPISGHTALYWYRQSLGQGLEFLIYFQGNSAPDKSGLPSDRFSAERTGGSVSTLTIQRTQQEDSAVYLCASSPQDRGSYNEQFFGPGTRLTVL.

The chain has TRBV15 and TRBJ1-1; D unclear. Deletions cut 1 base from V and 0 bases from J, with 12 bases between. CDR1 LNHNV and CDR2 YYDKDF come from the germline V gene (reference sequence). The CDR3 has 16 residues. The CDR3: CATSRGAAVLNTEAFF. The CDR3 DNA reads as TGTGCCACCAGCAGAGGGGCAGCAGTTTTGAACACTGAAGCTTTCTTT.

J is TRBJ1-5 and V is TRBV3-1 (or the pseudogene TRBV3-2), with 9 nucleotides matching TRBD1. V shed 4 bases, J shed 4 bases, and the junction held 17 bases outside the gene matches. CDR3 size: 19 residues. Germline loops: CDR1 LGHDT, CDR2 YNNKEL (reference sequence). As DNA, the CDR3 is TGTGCCAGCAGCCGAAGGCCCTTATCCGGGACAGGGCTAAATCAGCCCCAGCATTTT. It translates to CASSRRPLSGTGLNQPQHF.

This clone was counted between two and nine times. The chain combines TRBV19 with TRBJ2-7; 8 nucleotides align to TRBD2. CDR3 size: 15 residues. Germline V gene sequence: CDR1 LNHDA, CDR2 SQIVND (reference sequence). V shed 5 bases, J shed 2 bases, and the junction held 8 bases outside the gene matches. CDR3 nucleotide sequence: TGTGCCAGTAGTCCGGGAGCGGGAGCGACCTACGAGCAGTACTTC. It yields the protein CASSPGAGATYEQYF.

This clone was counted between two and nine times. The chain carries TRBV11-2 and TRBJ1-2; D not resolved. The V and J ends lost 0 bases and 7 bases respectively, with 9 bases between them. The CDR3 length is 13 residues. Germline CDR1 is SGHAT and CDR2 is FQNNGV. CDR3 sequence: CASSLDPRGGYTF. DNA of the CDR3: TGTGCCAGCAGCTTAGATCCCCGGGGTGGCTACACCTTC.

The V and J genes are TRBV4-1 and TRBJ1-2, with TRBD1 matching 9 bases. V lost 6 bases and J lost 7; bases outside the gene matches: 21. The CDR3 is 18 residues long. Germline values: CDR1 MGHRA, CDR2 YSYEKL. In nucleotides, the CDR3 is TGCGCCAGCAGACCCACGCGGGACAGGGTCTCTGGAGGTAGTGGCTACACCTTC. It specifies CASRPTRDRVSGGSGYTF.

The chain joins TRBV18 to TRBJ1-2, with TRBD1 identical over 9 bases. In germline, CDR1 is KGHSH, CDR2 LQKENI. The CDR3 runs 16 residues. The trim removed 1 base at V and 3 bases at J, leaving 6 bases unmatched. The CDR3 loop is CASSPQGQGIYYGYTF. The DNA of the CDR3 is TGTGCCAGCTCACCACAGGGACAGGGAATCTACTATGGCTACACCTTC.

The V gene is TRBV7-9, the J gene TRBJ2-7, with D maybe TRBD1 (5 bases). CDR3 size: 18 residues. The germline V gene encodes CDR1 SEHNR and CDR2 FQNEAQ (reference sequence). The V and J ends lost 0 bases and 1 base respectively, with 19 bases between them. In nucleotides, the CDR3 is TGTGCCAGCAGCTTAGCCAAAGACCCCAGGGCGGCTTCCTACGAGCAGTACTTC. It is translated as CASSLAKDPRAASYEQYF.

The rearrangement uses TRBV19 and TRBJ1-1; 10 positions match TRBD1. Unmatched junction bases numbered 3, after V lost 4 bases and J lost 1 base. Germline V CDR1 and CDR2: LNHDA, SQIVND (reference sequence). The CDR3 sequence is 15 residues long. As DNA, the CDR3 is TGTGCCAGTAGTAAGGACAGGGGGGAGAACACTGAAGCTTTCTTT. It is translated as CASSKDRGENTEAFF.

This chain uses TRBV7-2 with TRBJ2-2; maybe TRBD2 (7 bases). The CDR3 is made up of 15 amino acids. The V end was cut by 6 bases, the J end by 2 bases, with 13 bases between. Germline loops: CDR1 SGHTA, CDR2 FQGNSA. CDR3 sequence: CASRSGGANTGELFF. In DNA, the CDR3 is TGTGCCAGCAGGAGTGGGGGGGCTAACACCGGGGAGCTGTTTTTT.